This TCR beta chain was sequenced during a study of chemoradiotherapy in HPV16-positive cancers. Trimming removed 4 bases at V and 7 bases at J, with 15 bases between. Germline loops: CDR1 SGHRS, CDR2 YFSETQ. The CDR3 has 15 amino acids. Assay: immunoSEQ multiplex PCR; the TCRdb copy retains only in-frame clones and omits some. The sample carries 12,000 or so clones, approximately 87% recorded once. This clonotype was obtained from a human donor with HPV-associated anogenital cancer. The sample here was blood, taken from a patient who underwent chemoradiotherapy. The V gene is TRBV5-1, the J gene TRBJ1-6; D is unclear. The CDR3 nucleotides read TGCGCCAGCAGCCTCGATGGTTTGGGGAATTCACCCCTCCACTTT. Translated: CASSLDGLGNSPLHF.